This T cell receptor beta chain was captured by sequencing in a study of post-analysis software for immune sequencing data. Overall study findings and caveats: About 5 TRBV segments (TRBV5-6, TRBV5-1 and TRBV20-1 among them) occurred more frequently in patients than in controls.

In this sample, this clonotype turned up many times. The antigen is unknown. Unique molecular identifiers had been added to the TCR beta cDNA libraries. TCRdb re-analysed the PCR reads in MiXCR, keeping a single row per CDR3 protein. The sample gives about 200,000 distinct CDR3 sequences, over 25% of which show up once; about 3.4% is in the top ten. The CDR3 has 14 residues. The germline V gene encodes CDR1 SGHTA and CDR2 FQGNSA. Trimming took 5 bases from V and 4 from J; bases not matched to a gene: 5. This clonotype was obtained from a girl aged 2 to 17 with multiple sclerosis. Sequencing was performed on blood. V and J are TRBV7-2 and TRBJ2-7; 10 bases fit TRBD1. The CDR3 sequence is CASSPDRGRYEQYF. CDR3 DNA sequence: TGTGCCAGCAGCCCCGACAGGGGGCGGTACGAGCAGTACTTC.